The 22 T cell receptor beta chains given below trace back to one sample, sequenced in a study of T-cell reconstitution after alpha-beta-depleted transplantation in children. As it was prepared, the TCRbeta library received unique molecular identifiers. TCRdb re-analysed the PCR reads in MiXCR, keeping a single row per CDR3 protein. The sample yields hundreds of thousands of distinct CDR3 sequences, under 15% seen once. The sample was PBMCs, mostly from graft donor cells, taken 360 days after TCRalphabeta/CD19-depleted stem cell transplant. These TCRs come from a male patient between 10 and 17 years old who had a stem cell transplant for acute myeloid leukemia, so the T cells may come from the graft donor.

This clonotype was counted ten times or more. This chain uses TRBV29-1 with TRBJ1-2; D may be TRBD1 (5 bases). Germline assignment: CDR1 SQVTM and CDR2 ANQGSEA. This CDR3 comprises 13 residues. V gave up 1 base and J gave up 2 bases, with 8 bases separating them. CDR3 nucleotides: TGCAGCGTTGAAGCAGGGCCGAACTATGGCTACACCTTC. Translation: CSVEAGPNYGYTF.

This clonotype has just a few counts. The rearrangement uses TRBV28 and TRBJ1-4; D is undetermined. This CDR3 has 14 residues. CDR1 and CDR2 (germline): MDHEN, SYDVKM. Trimming pared 11 bases from V and 6 bases from J, leaving 19 bases between. The CDR3 here is CAATSWQNYEKLFF. The DNA for the CDR3 is TGTGCCGCCACATCTTGGCAGAATTATGAAAAACTGTTTTTT. Full variable domain (outside the CDR3, taken from reference TRBV28 and TRBJ1-4): DVKVTQSSRYLVKRTGEKVFLECVQDMDHENMFWYRQDPGLGLRLIYFSYDVKMKEKGDIPEGYSVSREKKERFSLILESASTNQTSMYLCAATSWQNYEKLFFGSGTQLSVL.

This chain uses TRBV20-1 with TRBJ2-1; D uncertain. The germline gives CDR1 DFQATT, CDR2 SNEGSKA (reference sequence). The CDR3 spans 13 residues. Between the trimmed V and J ends, which lost 3 bases and 6 bases, there was a span of 12 bases. The CDR3, as DNA: TGCAGTGCTAGGGTTTTGGGTGGCAATGAGCAGTTCTTC. It codes for CSARVLGGNEQFF.

The table lists this clonotype with a count of one. This chain joins TRBV3-1 and TRBJ2-5; TRBD2 agrees at 8 bases. In germline, CDR1 is LGHDT, CDR2 YNNKEL (reference sequence). The CDR3 has 14 residues. After removal of 6 bases from V and 4 bases from J, the junction contained 7 bases not matched to a gene. CDR3 loop: CASSRAGRGETQYF. CDR3 nucleotide sequence: TGTGCCAGCAGTCGCGCCGGGAGGGGAGAGACCCAGTACTTC.

V usage is TRBV5-1 and J usage is TRBJ2-4, with TRBD2 identical over 14 bases. This CDR3 has 14 amino acids. V lost 0 bases, J lost 14 bases, and 4 bases stayed unmatched. Germline CDR1 reads SGHRS; CDR2 reads YFSETQ. CDR3 sequence reads: CASSLGLAGGPEYF. The DNA for the CDR3 is TGCGCCAGCAGCTTGGGACTAGCGGGAGGGCCGGAGTACTTC.

The chain joins TRBV29-1 to TRBJ2-7; D remains ambiguous. Trimming took 5 bases from V and 2 from J, leaving 10 bases between them. The CDR3 is 12 amino acids. Germline CDR1 reads SQVTM; CDR2 reads ANQGSEA. CDR3 in DNA: TGCAGCGTTACCCTGGGGACCTACGAGCAGTACTTC. As protein: CSVTLGTYEQYF.

This clonotype was found many times. The chain employs TRBV4-3 and TRBJ2-3, with 12 nucleotides matching TRBD2. Germline V lookup: CDR1 LGHNA, CDR2 YSLEER. The CDR3 covers 15 residues. V was clipped by 4 bases and J by 5 bases; unmatched bases: 4. The CDR3: CASSRGGLAGDTQYF. The CDR3 nucleotides read TGCGCCAGCAGCCGCGGGGGACTAGCGGGAGATACGCAGTATTTT.

Only a few counts were recorded for this clonotype. This rearrangement joins TRBV20-1 to TRBJ2-7, with 14 bases that match TRBD2. Per germline, CDR1 DFQATT and CDR2 SNEGSKA (reference sequence). The CDR3 length is 19 residues. The trim removed 0 bases at V and 2 bases at J, leaving 12 bases unmatched. The CDR3 spells CSARDVGLAGVRLTYEQYF. CDR3 coding DNA: TGCAGTGCTAGAGATGTGGGACTAGCGGGAGTAAGGCTGACCTACGAGCAGTACTTC.

There are a few counts of this clonotype. V and J are TRBV7-9 and TRBJ1-5, with 7 bases that match TRBD1. V gave up 3 bases and J gave up 5 bases; unmatched junction bases: 7. CDR1 is SEHNR and CDR2 is FQNEAQ in the germline V gene (reference sequence). The CDR3 totals 15 residues. The CDR3 DNA is TGTGCCAGCAGCTTTAGAGGGGGCGAAGATCAGCCCCAGCATTTT. Translated, it gives CASSFRGGEDQPQHF.

This clonotype was seen ten or more times. V gene TRBV20-1 combines with J gene TRBJ2-7; D is unclear. V lost 5 bases to trimming and J lost 1 base, with 9 bases between them. This CDR3 contains 12 residues. CDR1 is DFQATT, CDR2 SNEGSKA, per germline (reference sequence). CDR3 protein: CSALKTSYEQYF. The CDR3, as DNA: TGCAGTGCTTTGAAGACGTCCTACGAGCAGTACTTC.

In its sample, this clonotype was seen once. The gene calls are TRBV7-3 and TRBJ2-1; 8 bases line up with TRBD1. Germline CDR1 is SGHTA and CDR2 is FQGTGA. The CDR3 contains 16 residues. V dropped 4 bases and J dropped 8; count of bases not matched to a gene: 13. CDR3 sequence: CASSSLTGERRDEQFF. CDR3 bases: TGTGCCAGCAGCTCTCTGACAGGGGAGCGTAGGGATGAGCAGTTCTTC.

V and J are TRBV6-5 and TRBJ2-7; the D gene is possibly TRBD2 (5 bases). V lost 0 bases and J 9 bases, leaving 12 bases between the germline ends. The CDR3 is made up of 13 amino acids. Germline V gene sequence: CDR1 MNHEY, CDR2 SVGAGI. This chain's CDR3 is CASSYSPGSGQYF. The CDR3 bases are TGTGCCAGCAGTTACTCGCCGGGGAGCGGGCAGTACTTC.

This clonotype was detected many times. The chain links TRBV10-3 to TRBJ2-5, with D possibly matching TRBD1 (6 bases). The CDR3 is 13 residues long. The V and J ends lost 5 bases and 4 bases respectively, with 11 bases between them. Germline CDR1 is ENHRY and CDR2 is SYGVKD. Written as DNA, the CDR3 is TGTGCCATCAGTACAGGGTTCGTAGAGACCCAGTACTTC. The encoded protein is CAISTGFVETQYF.

This clonotype has just a few counts. The chain combines TRBV25-1 with TRBJ1-2; D is unresolved. Germline V gene data show CDR1 as MGHDK and CDR2 as SYGVNS. The CDR3 is made up of 12 amino acids. V dropped 5 bases and J dropped 4 bases, with 8 bases sitting between them. Here the CDR3 reads CASSQQPYGYTF. CDR3 sequence (DNA): TGTGCCAGCAGTCAACAGCCCTATGGCTACACCTTC.

This chain connects TRBV9 to TRBJ1-2, with D tentatively TRBD1 (6 bases). V lost 0 bases, J lost 8 bases, and 14 bases lay in between. The CDR3 runs to 14 residues. Germline values: CDR1 SGDLS, CDR2 YYNGEE. In nucleotides, the CDR3 is TGTGCCAGCAGCGTAGGTTCGACAGGTGGCGGCTACACCTTC. Residues: CASSVGSTGGGYTF.

This clonotype was seen many times. The chain uses TRBV29-1 and TRBJ2-1; tentative D call: TRBD2 (6 bases). Germline V gene lookup returns CDR1 SQVTM and CDR2 ANQGSEA. The CDR3 totals 15 residues. The V end was cut by 7 bases, the J end by 5 bases, with 21 bases between. This chain's CDR3 is CSARSGTPSNNEQFF. The CDR3 nucleotides read TGCAGCGCTAGGTCCGGGACTCCTTCTAACAATGAGCAGTTCTTC.

The CDR3 coding sequence is TGCAGCGGTGGGACAGGGTTAAGCTACGAGCAGTACTTC. It codes for CSGGTGLSYEQYF. The chain recombines TRBV29-1 with TRBJ2-7; 9 nucleotides agree with TRBD1. Trimming took 7 bases from V and 3 from J; bases not matched to a gene: 7. Germline V gene lookup returns CDR1 SQVTM and CDR2 ANQGSEA. This CDR3 is built from 13 residues.

This chain joins TRBV28 and TRBJ2-3; D possibly corresponds to TRBD1 (6 bases). There are 17 residues in the CDR3. Per the germline V gene, CDR1 is MDHEN and CDR2 is SYDVKM. The germline V and J ends were trimmed by 0 bases and 0 bases, with 13 bases remaining between them. The CDR3 DNA is TGTGCCAGCAGTTTATGGGACAGACGAACTAGCACAGATACGCAGTATTTT. Its protein is CASSLWDRRTSTDTQYF.

In its sample, this clonotype was seen a few times. The chain couples TRBV10-3 to TRBJ1-1, with a weak D call TRBD1 (6 bases). The CDR3 covers 14 residues. V was clipped by 6 bases and J by 0 bases, with 11 bases between them. Looked up from germline, CDR1 is ENHRY and CDR2 is SYGVKD. The CDR3 spells CAIRRQAMNTEAFF. CDR3 sequence (DNA): TGTGCCATCAGAAGACAGGCAATGAACACTGAAGCTTTCTTT.

This clonotype was counted at least ten times. The rearrangement joins TRBV4-3 to TRBJ2-6; TRBD1 might be the D (6 bases). Germline V gene lookup returns CDR1 LGHNA and CDR2 YSLEER. V lost 0 bases and J lost 4, with 16 bases in between. This CDR3 spans 18 amino acids. The CDR3 reads CASSQDGAQGNGANVLTF. The CDR3 DNA is TGCGCCAGCAGCCAAGATGGGGCACAGGGAAACGGGGCCAACGTCCTGACTTTC.

The table lists this clonotype with a few counts. This chain connects TRBV20-1 to TRBJ2-1; D unclear. This CDR3 has 14 residues. V was cut by 5 bases and J by 0 bases, with 11 bases left in between. CDR1 is DFQATT, CDR2 SNEGSKA, per germline (reference sequence). CDR3 amino acids: CSASRPSSYNEQFF. The CDR3 DNA is TGCAGTGCTTCTAGGCCCAGCTCCTACAATGAGCAGTTCTTC.

The gene calls are TRBV29-1 and TRBJ1-2, with D unresolved. V lost 5 bases and J lost 4, with 14 bases in between. The CDR3 is 13 amino acids. CDR1 is SQVTM and CDR2 is ANQGSEA in the germline V gene. The CDR3 reads CSVTPTAIYGYTF. The CDR3 DNA reads TGCAGCGTTACGCCCACAGCGATCTATGGCTACACCTTC. Supplemented by reference TRBV29-1 and TRBJ1-2, the full variable domain reads SAVISQKPSRDICQRGTSLTIQCQVDSQVTMMFWYRQQPGQSLTLIATANQGSEATYESGFVIDKFPISRPNLTFSTLTVSNMSPEDSSIYLCSVTPTAIYGYTFGSGTRLTVV.